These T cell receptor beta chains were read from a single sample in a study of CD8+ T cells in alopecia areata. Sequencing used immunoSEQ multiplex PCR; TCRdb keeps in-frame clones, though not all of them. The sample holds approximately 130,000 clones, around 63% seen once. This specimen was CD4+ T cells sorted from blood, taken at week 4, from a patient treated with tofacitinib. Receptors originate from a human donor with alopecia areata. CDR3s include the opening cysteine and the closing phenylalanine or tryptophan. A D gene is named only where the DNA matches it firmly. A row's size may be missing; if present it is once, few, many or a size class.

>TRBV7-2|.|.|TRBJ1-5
TGTGCCAGCAGCTTAGGGGGGACCAGCAATCAGCCCCAGCATTTT
CASSLGGTSNQPQHF
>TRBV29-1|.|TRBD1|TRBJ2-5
TGCAGCGTTCCCCAACAGGGGGGAGAGACCCAGTACTTC
CSVPQQGGETQYF
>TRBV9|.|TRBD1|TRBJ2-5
TGTGCCAGCAGCGTAGGGGGACAGCAAGAGACCCAGTACTTC
CASSVGGQQETQYF
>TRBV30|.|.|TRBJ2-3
TGTGCCTGGAGTAGGGCAGATACGCAGTATTTT
CAWSRADTQYF
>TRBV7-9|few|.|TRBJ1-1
TGTGCCAGCAGCACCCACGGCGGGAACACTGAAGCTTTCTTT
CASSTHGGNTEAFF
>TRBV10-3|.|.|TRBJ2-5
TGTGCCATCAACGGACAGCACCAAGAGACCCAGTACTTC
CAINGQHQETQYF
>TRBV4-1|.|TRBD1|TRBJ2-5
TGCGCCAGCAGCCAAGATCAGGGGGCGCGAGGAGAGACCCAGTACTTC
CASSQDQGARGETQYF
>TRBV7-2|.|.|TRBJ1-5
TGTGCCAGCAGCTCCCGCCACCTCGCTTCGAATCAGCCCCAGCATTTT
CASSSRHLASNQPQHF
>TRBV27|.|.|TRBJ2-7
TGTGCCAGCAAAGGTGGAGGTTCCTACGAGCAGTACTTC
CASKGGGSYEQYF
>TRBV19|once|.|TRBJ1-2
TGTGCCAGTACGGGCCAGGGATCCTCGGGCTACACCTTC
CASTGQGSSGYTF
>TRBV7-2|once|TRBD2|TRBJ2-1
TGTGCCAGCAGCTTAGCGAGTCTAGCGGGAGATCTGGAGTTCTTC
CASSLASLAGDLEFF
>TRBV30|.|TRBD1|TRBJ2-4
TGTGCCTGGAGTGGGGGACAGGGGGCCGGCATTCAGTACTTC
CAWSGGQGAGIQYF
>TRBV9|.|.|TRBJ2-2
TGTGCCAGCAGACAGGGTAGCACCGGGGAGCTGTTTTTT
CASRQGSTGELFF
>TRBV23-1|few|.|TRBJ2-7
TGCGCCAGCATGGGATGTTGGTGGTGTGGGACACTGTCCTTC
CASMGCWWCGTLSF
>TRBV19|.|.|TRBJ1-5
TGTGCCAGTAGTTACAGGGCAAGGGACAATCAGCCCCAGCATTTT
CASSYRARDNQPQHF
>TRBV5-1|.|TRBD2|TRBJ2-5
TGCGCCAGCAGCCCGCGTGGCACTAGCGGGGGGTCCCAGTACTTC
CASSPRGTSGGSQYF
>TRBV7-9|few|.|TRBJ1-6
TGTGCCAGCAGCTTAGATAGGGCCACTTCACCCCTCCACTTT
CASSLDRATSPLHF
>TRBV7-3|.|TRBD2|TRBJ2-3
TGTGCCAGCAGTATGACTAGCGGCGTCACAGATACGCAGTATTTT
CASSMTSGVTDTQYF
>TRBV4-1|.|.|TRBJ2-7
TGCGCCAGCAGCCAAGCCGTAGACAGGCTCCCCTACGAGCAGTACTTC
CASSQAVDRLPYEQYF
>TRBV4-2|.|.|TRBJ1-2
TGTGCCAGCAGCCAAGATGGAAAAGGGGGTTCCTATGGCTACACCTTC
CASSQDGKGGSYGYTF
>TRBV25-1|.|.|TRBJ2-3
TGTGCCAGCAGTGAAACCTCCCGCACAGATACGCAGTATTTT
CASSETSRTDTQYF
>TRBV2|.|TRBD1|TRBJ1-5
TGTGCCAGCAGTCCCGACGACAGGGGCAATCAGCCCCAGCATTTT
CASSPDDRGNQPQHF
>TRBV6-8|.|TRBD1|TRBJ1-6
TGTGCCAGCAGTTATGGGGGACAGAGACGGTCACCCCTCCACTTT
CASSYGGQRRSPLHF
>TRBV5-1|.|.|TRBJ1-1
TGCGCCAGCAGCTTGGAGGGGCCGAAGGACACTGAAGCTTTCTTT
CASSLEGPKDTEAFF
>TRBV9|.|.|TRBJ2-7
TGTGCCAGCAGCGTAGAGGCCACAGCCTCCTACGAGCAGTACTTC
CASSVEATASYEQYF
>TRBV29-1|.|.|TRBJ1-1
TGCAGCGTTGTTCGGGCGGGGAGGGGTGAAGCTTTCTTT
CSVVRAGRGEAFF
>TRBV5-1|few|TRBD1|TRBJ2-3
TGCGCCAGCAGCTTGGTGGGACAGAGTACGGATACGCAGTATTTT
CASSLVGQSTDTQYF
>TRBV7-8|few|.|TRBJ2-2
TGTGCCAGCAGCTTAAGGGGGGCAGGGATGGGCACCGGGGAGCTGTTTTTT
CASSLRGAGMGTGELFF
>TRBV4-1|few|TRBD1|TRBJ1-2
TGCGCCAGCAGCCAGCCCCAGGGGGCCATTGAGGGCTACACCTTC
CASSQPQGAIEGYTF
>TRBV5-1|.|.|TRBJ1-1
TGCGCCAGCAGCTTGGGTCCCCGAGGGTCTGAAGCTTTCTTT
CASSLGPRGSEAFF
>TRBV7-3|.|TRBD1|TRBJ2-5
TGTGCCAGCAGCCCTGGGACAGCCCAAGAGACCCAGTACTTC
CASSPGTAQETQYF
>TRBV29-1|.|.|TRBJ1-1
TGCAGCGTTGAACGGAGAAACACTGAAGCTTTCTTT
CSVERRNTEAFF
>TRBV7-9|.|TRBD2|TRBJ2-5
TGTGCCAGCAGCTTACAGCGGGGGGGTCAAGAGACCCAGTACTTC
CASSLQRGGQETQYF
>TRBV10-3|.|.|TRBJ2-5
TGTGCCATCAGTGAGTTTCTGGACTCCGATGGCGGGGAGACCCAGTACTTC
CAISEFLDSDGGETQYF
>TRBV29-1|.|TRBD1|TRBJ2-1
TGCAGCGCCCTTCGGGACAGGGGCCACAATGAGCAGTTCTTC
CSALRDRGHNEQFF
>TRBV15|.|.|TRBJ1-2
TGTGCCACCAGCCTGGGATCCTTTGGCTACACCTTC
CATSLGSFGYTF
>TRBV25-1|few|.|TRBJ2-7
TGTGCCAGCAGTGCATCCGGCAGGGTCCACGAGCAGTACTTC
CASSASGRVHEQYF
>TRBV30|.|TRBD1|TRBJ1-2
TGTGCCTGGAGTTCAGGGGGAAGCCTTGCCTATGGCTACACCTTC
CAWSSGGSLAYGYTF
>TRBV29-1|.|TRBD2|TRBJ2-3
TGCAGCACCTACCAGGGACTAGCTGGCAGAGGTACGCAGTATTTT
CSTYQGLAGRGTQYF
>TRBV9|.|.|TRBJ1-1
TGTGCCAGCAGCGTAGGACAGACTGGGCACACTGAAGCTTTCTTT
CASSVGQTGHTEAFF
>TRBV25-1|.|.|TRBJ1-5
TGTGCCAGCAGCGACAGTTTTTCCAATCAGCCCCAGCATTTT
CASSDSFSNQPQHF
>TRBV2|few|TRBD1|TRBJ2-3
TGTGCCACCCGACAGGGGGGATTCACAGATACGCAGTATTTT
CATRQGGFTDTQYF
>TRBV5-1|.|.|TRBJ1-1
TGCGCCAGCAGCGCCCTGGGGGGAATGAACACTGAAGCTTTCTTT
CASSALGGMNTEAFF
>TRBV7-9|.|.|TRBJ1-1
TGTGCCAGCAGCCTTACAGAGACGAACACTGAAGCTTTCTTT
CASSLTETNTEAFF
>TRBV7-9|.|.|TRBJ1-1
TGTGCCAGCAGCTTCGAGAACACTGAAGCTTTCTTT
CASSFENTEAFF
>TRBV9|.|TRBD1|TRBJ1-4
TGTGCCAGCAGCCCCACTTGGGACAGGGGTGTCACAACTAATGAAAAACTGTTTTTT
CASSPTWDRGVTTNEKLFF
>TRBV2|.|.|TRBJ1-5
TGTGCCGCTACGGAGAATAGCAATCAGCCCCAGCATTTT
CAATENSNQPQHF
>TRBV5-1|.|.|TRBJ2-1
TGCGCCAGCAAGTCTAGCGACTACAATGAGCAGTTCTTC
CASKSSDYNEQFF
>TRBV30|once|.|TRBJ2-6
TGTGCCTGGAGTGTTAGCAGGAGTTTTTTCTCTGGGGCCAACGTCCTGACTTTC
CAWSVSRSFFSGANVLTF
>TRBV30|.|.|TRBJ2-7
TGTGCCTGGAGTGTGGGGGGTAGCTCCTACGAGCAGTACTTC
CAWSVGGSSYEQYF
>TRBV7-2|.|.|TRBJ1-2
TGTGCCAGCAGCTTAGAAGATGGTAGCCAGGGCGGTGGCTACACCTTC
CASSLEDGSQGGGYTF
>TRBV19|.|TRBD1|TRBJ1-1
TGTGCCAGTAGTTCGGACAGGGTGAACACTGAAGCTTTCTTT
CASSSDRVNTEAFF
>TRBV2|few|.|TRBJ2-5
TGTGCCAGCAGTGCCTCGCGAGAGACCCAGTACTTC
CASSASRETQYF
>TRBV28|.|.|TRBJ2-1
TGTGCCAGCAAGGCATACAAAAACAATGAGCAATTCTTC
CASKAYKNNEQFF
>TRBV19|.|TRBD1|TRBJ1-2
TGTGCCAGCCGACGGGACAGGGAGTCAGGCTACACCTTC
CASRRDRESGYTF